This TCR beta chain was found in a study of T-cell memory formation after mild COVID-19. In the study overall: TCR clustering was largely donor specific.

Overall study findings and caveats: CD8+ contracting clones occupied EMRA, while CD4+ ones occupied mainly CM and EM. Some SARS-CoV-2-responding clones were already detected in memory before infection. Later expanders leaned CD4+, whereas day 15 to 85 contracting clones were balanced CD4/CD8.

TCRdb independently ran MiXCR on the 5' RACE reads; one entry per CDR3 protein. The sample holds 350,000 to 500,000 distinct CDR3 sequences, about 25% seen once. In the case of this clonotype: No antigen is known for it.

Germline CDR1 is MNHEY and CDR2 is SVGEGT. The length of the CDR3 is 13 residues. The germline V and J ends were trimmed by 6 bases and 6 bases, with 14 bases remaining between them. The chain couples TRBV6-2 or TRBV6-3 to TRBJ1-2; maybe TRBD1 (6 bases). The receptor comes from an adult woman who had mild COVID-19 (a few samples of this study predate the infection). Cell type and time point are not known. The sample taken for sequencing was PBMCs or a T cell subset sorted from them (not recorded which). DNA of the CDR3: TGTGCCAGCAGCTCTACAGGGAGGCATGGCTACACCTTC. This codes for CASSSTGRHGYTF.